A single sample gave rise to the 2 T cell receptor beta chains below, sequenced in a study of T cell clusters in autoimmune cytopenias. One tube held mixed TRB-A and TRB-B primer pools for touch-down PCR. TCRdb derives one entry per CDR3 protein from the multiplex PCR reads, leaving out DNA. This repertoire comprises 9,500 to 11,000 distinct CDR3 sequences; its ten largest clones make up around 33%. TRB amplification used around 270 ng of peripheral blood genomic DNA. The same sample was also used in a study of T cell repertoires in aging, cancer and after chemotherapy.

The source material was peripheral blood. These TCRs come from a human donor in good health.

This sequence joins TRBV5-4 and TRBJ2-1; TCRdb outputs TRBD2, but without DNA this stays unchecked. Germline CDR1 SGHNT, CDR2 YYREEE (reference sequence). The CDR3 runs to 18 residues. CDR3 loop: CASSLGGLAGASYNEQFF.

Its frequency marks this clonotype as medium-sized. The J gene is TRBJ2-2, the V gene TRBV29-1. This CDR3 has 13 residues. Germline V CDR1 and CDR2: SQVTM, ANQGSEA. This CDR3 reads CSFTVVVRGELFF.